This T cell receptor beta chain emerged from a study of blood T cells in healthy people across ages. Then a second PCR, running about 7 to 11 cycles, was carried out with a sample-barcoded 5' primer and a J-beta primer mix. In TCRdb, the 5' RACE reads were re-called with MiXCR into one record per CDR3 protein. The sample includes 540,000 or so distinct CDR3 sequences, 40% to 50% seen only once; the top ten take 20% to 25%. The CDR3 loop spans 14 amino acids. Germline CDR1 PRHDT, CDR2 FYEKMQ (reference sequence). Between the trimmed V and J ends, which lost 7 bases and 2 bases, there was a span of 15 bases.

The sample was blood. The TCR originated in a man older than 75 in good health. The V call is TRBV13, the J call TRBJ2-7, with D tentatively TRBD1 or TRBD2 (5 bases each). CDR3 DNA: TGTGCCAGCATCCCTCCGGGGCGGACCTACGAGCAGTACTTC. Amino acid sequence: CASIPPGRTYEQYF.